A single sample gave rise to the 6 T cell receptor beta chains below, sequenced in a study of tumor-infiltrating lymphocytes in primary liver carcinoma (dated by TCRdb to about 2017). Total RNA and DNA were co-extracted without cell sorting from approximately 20-30 mg of bulk tissue using the AllPrep DNA/RNA mini kit. Sequencer: Illumina HiSeq 2500. Using a constant-region primer and ProtoScript II reverse transcriptase, TCRbeta-specific cDNA was reverse-transcribed from around 500 ng total RNA. Three nested multiplex PCR rounds, following a slightly modified ARM-PCR procedure, were used to build the TCRbeta libraries. The first two PCR rounds used multiplex TRBV1-TRBV30 forward primers with a Cbeta reverse primer, each for approximately 10 cycles. TCRdb trimmed the raw reads at Q25, called clones with MiXCR and kept productive beta chains. One record per CDR3 amino acid sequence lists the most common genes and DNA. This sample lists about 74,000 distinct CDR3 sequences; over 60% were detected once. Clones ranked in the top ten supply approximately 30% of the sample.

Source material: liver tumor tissue from sampling region 4. The cell subset or site tag for this specimen amounts to: tumor region T4, right-lateral pole. The source of these receptors is a man between 35 and 55 years old with primary liver carcinoma and hepatitis B virus infection.

This clonotype was recorded a few times. V is TRBV28 and J is TRBJ2-7; maybe TRBD1 (5 bases). The CDR3 is 15 residues long. V shed 6 bases and J shed 5 bases, with 20 bases lying between them. The germline gives CDR1 MDHEN, CDR2 SYDVKM. Here the CDR3 reads CASRLDSPSDDEQYF. The CDR3 bases are TGTGCCAGCAGATTAGACAGTCCCAGTGATGACGAGCAGTACTTC.

Comments on this clonotype: The conserved closing phenylalanine or tryptophan is absent in this CDR3, likely reflecting a read error. The chain combines TRBV14 with TRBJ1-6; TRBD1 might be the D (5 bases). Germline V gives CDR1 SGHDN, CDR2 FVKESK. The CDR3 covers 14 residues. Here the CDR3 reads CTSSQWGSNSPLHS. CDR3 DNA sequence: TGTACCAGCAGCCAGTGGGGGAGTAATTCACCCCTCCACTCT.

Note on this clonotype: The junction and the germline gene differ at one end; a read error may be behind it. The chain joins TRBV6-5 to TRBJ2-6, with 8 positions matching TRBD1. Germline V gene lookup returns CDR1 MNHEY and CDR2 SVGAGI. CDR3 length equals 18 residues. Written as DNA, the CDR3 is TGTGCCAACAGTCTTTGGACAGGGATGAAAGCTAGGGCCAGCGTCCTGACTTTC. Its protein is CANSLWTGMKARASVLTF.

There are many counts of this clonotype. The J gene is TRBJ2-5, the V gene TRBV14; tentative D call: TRBD1 (6 bases). The germline V gene has CDR1 SGHDN and CDR2 FVKESK. Trimming shortened V by 1 base and J by 3 bases, and 12 bases separated the two germline ends. This CDR3 is built from 15 residues. The CDR3 sequence is CASSQVGAGEETQYF. DNA of the CDR3: TGTGCCAGCAGCCAAGTTGGCGCAGGGGAAGAGACCCAGTACTTC.

On this clonotype itself: A much bigger clone sits one base away, suggesting this may be a read error. This rearrangement joins TRBV7-9 to TRBJ2-1, with TRBD2 matching 11 bases. The CDR3 has 19 residues. Losses at the gene ends were 5 bases for V and 4 bases for J; bases not matched to a gene: 16. Germline loops: CDR1 SEHNR, CDR2 FQNEAQ (reference sequence). This CDR3 reads CASSLTLASGRPRYNEQFF. CDR3 nucleotide sequence: TGTGCCAGCAGCCTTACCCTAGCTAGCGGGAGGCCCAGATACAATGAGCAGTTCTTC.

With respect to this clonotype: A read error may be the cause here, since a much bigger clone is one base away. Here the CDR3 omits its conserved ending phenylalanine or tryptophan, so a read error is the likely source. This sequence joins TRBV6-4 and TRBJ2-1, with 13 positions matching TRBD2. V gave up 3 bases and J gave up 12 bases; unmatched junction bases: 5. The germline gives CDR1 MRHNA, CDR2 SNTAGT. This CDR3 spans 14 amino acids. The CDR3 protein is CASSEGTSGDPQFL. The CDR3 nucleotides read TGTGCCAGCAGTGAGGGGACTAGCGGGGATCCGCAGTTCTTA.